Ten or more counts support the clone carrying this T cell receptor (beta chain). This sample is drawn from a study of Graves' ophthalmopathy and Graves' hyperthyroidism. The authors amplified TCR beta CDR3 regions from RNA transcripts. The first round was an RT-PCR with HTBI primers, and the second round was a multiplex PCR. TCRdb itself ran the multiplex PCR reads through MiXCR, one entry per CDR3 protein. The table has more than 150,000 distinct CDR3 sequences, roughly 37% seen once; the top ten hold under 7%. The CDR3 consists of 17 residues. The germline V gene encodes CDR1 MNHEY and CDR2 SVGEGT. J was trimmed by 1 base and V by 6 bases; bases with no gene match: 12.

This chain joins TRBV6-2 or TRBV6-3 and TRBJ1-2; 9 bases are shared with TRBD1. This clonotype originated in a woman between 40 and 55 years old with Graves' ophthalmopathy. Material: peripheral blood. The chain's CDR3 is CASSPAKPDRGNYGYTF. DNA for the CDR3: TGTGCCAGCAGCCCCGCCAAGCCGGACAGGGGTAACTATGGCTACACCTTC.